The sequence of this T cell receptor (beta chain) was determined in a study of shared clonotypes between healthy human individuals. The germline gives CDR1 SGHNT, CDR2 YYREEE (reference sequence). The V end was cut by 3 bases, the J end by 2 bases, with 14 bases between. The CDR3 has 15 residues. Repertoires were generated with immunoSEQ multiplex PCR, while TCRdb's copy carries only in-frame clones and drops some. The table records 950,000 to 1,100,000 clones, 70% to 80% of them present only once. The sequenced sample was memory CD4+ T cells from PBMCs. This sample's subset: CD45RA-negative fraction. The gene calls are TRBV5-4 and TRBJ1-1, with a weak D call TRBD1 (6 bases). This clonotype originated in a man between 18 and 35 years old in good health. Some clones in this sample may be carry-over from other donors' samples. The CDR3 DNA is TGTGCCAGCAGCTCCCGGCCAGGGGTTAACACTGAAGCTTTCTTT. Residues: CASSSRPGVNTEAFF.